One sample yielded the 10 T cell receptor beta chains listed below, sequenced in a study of beta chain features in type 1 diabetes. Regarding the study as a whole: TCRB CDR3s were moderately but significantly shorter in Type 1 diabetes patients in all four CD4+ subsets.

Antigen specificity for these receptors is unknown. Sequenced material consisted of expressed TCRB transcripts (all of the isolated RNA was reverse transcribed). The table came from immunoSEQ multiplex PCR; TCRdb's copy has only in-frame clones and leaves some out. The sample consists of around 260,000 clones, roughly 20% of them appearing once. Sequenced input: naive CD4+ T cells from blood. The receptors come from a woman aged 40 to 55 with type 1 diabetes.

The chain joins TRBV2 to TRBJ1-4; possible D gene TRBD1, 6 bases. This CDR3 is 15 amino acids long. Trimming removed 8 bases at V and 3 bases at J, with 16 bases between. Germline V gene data show CDR1 as SNHLY and CDR2 as FYNNEI. The CDR3 loop is CASGTQGLSNEKLFF. The CDR3 DNA follows: TGTGCCAGCGGAACGCAGGGGTTGTCTAATGAAAAACTGTTTTTT.

This clone showed up just a few times. The genes are TRBV29-1 and TRBJ1-4, with TRBD1 matching 9 bases. The CDR3 runs 11 residues. CDR1 SQVTM and CDR2 ANQGSEA come from the germline V gene. V shed 6 bases and J 8 bases; nucleotides not matched to a gene: 1. CDR3 loop: CSVGQGEKLFF. In DNA, the CDR3 is TGCAGCGTGGGACAGGGCGAAAAACTGTTTTTT.

V and J are TRBV30 and TRBJ2-1, with D maybe TRBD2 (6 bases). V was shortened by 2 bases and J by 2 bases, with 10 bases between the two germline ends. The CDR3 consists of 14 residues. CDR1 and CDR2 (germline): GTSNPN, SVGIG (reference sequence). CDR3 DNA sequence: TGTGCCTGGAGTCCGGGGGAGGCCTACAATGAGCAGTTCTTC. Translation: CAWSPGEAYNEQFF.

This clone was seen a handful of times. V usage is TRBV4-1 and J usage is TRBJ1-2; 7 positions agree with TRBD1. Germline V gene data show CDR1 as MGHRA and CDR2 as YSYEKL. Unmatched junction bases numbered 6, after V lost 1 base and J lost 4 bases. This CDR3 is built from 15 residues. The CDR3 region is CASSQGEQGRYGYTF. The CDR3 coding sequence is TGCGCCAGCAGCCAAGGGGAACAGGGGCGCTATGGCTACACCTTC.

The chain joins TRBV5-4 to TRBJ2-3, with no clear D. The length of the CDR3 is 14 residues. Looked up from germline, CDR1 is SGHNT and CDR2 is YYREEE (reference sequence). Trimming left V 1 base short and J 4 bases short, with 10 bases between. The CDR3 DNA reads as TGTGCCAGCAGCTTGATGGGCAATGCAGATACGCAGTATTTT. Translating gives CASSLMGNADTQYF.

The V call is TRBV5-4, the J call TRBJ1-1, with D tentatively TRBD1 (6 bases). CDR1 SGHNT and CDR2 YYREEE come from the germline V gene (reference sequence). CDR3 length: 16 amino acids. V was trimmed by 4 bases and J by 1 base, leaving 17 bases between them. The chain's CDR3 is CASSPAGVFGNTEAFF. CDR3 nucleotides: TGTGCCAGCAGCCCGGCAGGGGTATTTGGGAACACTGAAGCTTTCTTT.

This clone was seen a handful of times. J is TRBJ2-1 and V is TRBV7-9; weak D call: TRBD1 (5 bases). The CDR3 runs to 15 residues. CDR1 and CDR2 (germline): SEHNR, FQNEAQ (reference sequence). The germline V and J ends were trimmed by 5 bases and 5 bases, with 16 bases remaining between them. This chain's CDR3 is CASSQGSLVHNEQFF. The DNA for the CDR3 is TGTGCCAGCAGCCAGGGCTCCCTGGTCCACAATGAGCAGTTCTTC.

The chain is built from TRBV29-1 and TRBJ2-1; 9 bases agree with TRBD1. CDR1 is SQVTM, CDR2 ANQGSEA, per germline. This CDR3 is built from 13 residues. The trim removed 8 bases at V and 4 bases at J, leaving 6 bases unmatched. CDR3 protein: CSYSGQGYNEQFF. For the CDR3, the DNA is TGCAGCTACTCGGGACAGGGATACAATGAGCAGTTCTTC.

The J gene is TRBJ2-7, the V gene TRBV9; maybe TRBD1 (5 bases). Germline loops: CDR1 SGDLS, CDR2 YYNGEE. Trimming pared 4 bases from V and 0 bases from J, leaving 14 bases between. This CDR3 comprises 15 residues. The CDR3 reads CASSPQGAVSYEQYF. In DNA, the CDR3 is TGTGCCAGCAGCCCGCAAGGGGCCGTCTCCTACGAGCAGTACTTC.

The chain is built from TRBV29-1 and TRBJ2-3; 9 nucleotides line up with TRBD2. The CDR3 spans 15 residues. Germline CDR1 is SQVTM and CDR2 is ANQGSEA. With V trimmed by 5 bases and J by 2 bases, 8 bases remained unmatched. In DNA, the CDR3 is TGCAGCGTTCGAATTAGCGGGAGTCTCACAGATACGCAGTATTTT. Translation gives CSVRISGSLTDTQYF.